One and the same sample provided the 15 T cell receptor beta chains below, sequenced in a study of cytomegalovirus exposure and HLA in healthy donors. The PCR used 60 Vbeta and 13 Jbeta primers. TCRdb's copy holds only in-frame clones and misses some; the assay was immunoSEQ multiplex PCR. The sample consists of approximately 180,000 clones, more than 60% of them appearing once. Sequencing input: PBMCs. These receptors originate from a woman aged 55-69 years in good health and CMV-seropositive.

V gene TRBV28 combines with J gene TRBJ1-5, with TRBD1 identical over 7 bases. V dropped 5 bases and J dropped 5; count of bases not matched to a gene: 9. Germline CDR1 reads MDHEN; CDR2 reads SYDVKM. This CDR3 contains 15 residues. Here the CDR3 DNA reads TGTGCCAGCAGTGAAGCAGGGGGAAAGGATCAGCCCCAGCATTTT. Its protein product is CASSEAGGKDQPQHF.

V and J are TRBV12-2 and TRBJ1-6. TRBV12-2 is an annotated pseudogene. CDR3 length equals 16 residues. The CDR3: CASRSLTARNNSPLHF. CDR3 nucleotides: TGTGCAAGTCGCTCCTTGACTGCGCGCAATAATTCACCCCTCCACTTT.

The rearrangement links TRBV7-2 to TRBJ1-5; D might be TRBD1 (5 bases). Per the germline V gene, CDR1 is SGHTA and CDR2 is FQGNSA. Trimming removed 4 bases from V and 2 bases from J, with 12 bases in between. The CDR3 totals 15 residues. The CDR3 is CASSSQGRGNQPQHF. The CDR3 coding sequence is TGTGCCAGCAGCTCGCAGGGTAGGGGCAATCAGCCCCAGCATTTT.

The chain employs TRBV14 and TRBJ1-2; D unresolved. Germline V gene lookup returns CDR1 SGHDN and CDR2 FVKESK. Deletions cut 1 base from V and 1 base from J, with 16 bases between. The CDR3 covers 17 residues. CDR3 sequence (DNA): TGTGCCAGCAGCCAAGGTGCAGGCAAAACCCTTAACTATGGCTACACCTTC. It specifies CASSQGAGKTLNYGYTF. Variable domain in full (rest from reference TRBV14 and TRBJ1-2): EAGVTQFPSHSVIEKGQTVTLRCDPISGHDNLYWYRRVMGKEIKFLLHFVKESKQDESGMPNNRFLAERTGGTYSTLKVQPAELEDSGVYFCASSQGAGKTLNYGYTFGSGTRLTVV.

This clone was detected only a few times. V and J are TRBV4-3 and TRBJ1-4, with 8 bases lining up with TRBD1. Germline CDR1 is LGHNA and CDR2 is YSLEER. The V segment lost 3 bases and the J segment 2 bases; nucleotides outside the gene matches: 5. The CDR3 is made up of 16 amino acids. The CDR3 nucleotides read TGCGCCAGCAGCCATCCCCAGGGGGCCACTAATGAAAAACTGTTTTTT. This encodes CASSHPQGATNEKLFF.

The sample holds one count of this clone. The chain joins TRBV5-1 to TRBJ1-2; the D gene is possibly TRBD1 (5 bases). Trimming left V 0 bases short and J 7 bases short, with 10 bases between. The CDR3 length is 13 residues. The germline gives CDR1 SGHRS, CDR2 YFSETQ. CDR3 residues: CASSLDQGGGYTF. The CDR3 coding sequence is TGCGCCAGCAGCTTGGACCAGGGAGGTGGCTACACCTTC. The variable domain in full, with the rest retrieved from reference TRBV5-1 and TRBJ1-2, is KAGVTQTPRYLIKTRGQQVTLSCSPISGHRSVSWYQQTPGQGLQFLFEYFSETQRNKGNFPGRFSGRQFSNSRSEMNVSTLELGDSALYLCASSLDQGGGYTFGSGTRLTVV.

This rearrangement joins TRBV5-1 to TRBJ1-3, with D perhaps matching TRBD1 (5 bases). Germline V gene data show CDR1 as SGHRS and CDR2 as YFSETQ. The V end lost 0 bases, the J end lost 6 bases, and 13 bases lay between the germline ends. This CDR3 region has 15 residues. CDR3 nucleotides: TGCGCCAGCAGCTTGGGAGAGAAAGGGGAAAACACCATATATTTT. Translated, it gives CASSLGEKGENTIYF.

This clone came up a few times. The V gene is TRBV10-3, the J gene TRBJ1-2; TRBD1 matches 10 bases. After removal of 2 bases from V and 8 bases from J, the junction contained 8 bases not matched to a gene. CDR3 length: 15 residues. The V gene's germline CDR1 is ENHRY and CDR2 SYGVKD. The CDR3: CAISEPGQGIGGYTF. The CDR3 DNA sequence: TGTGCCATCAGTGAGCCGGGACAGGGGATTGGAGGCTACACCTTC.

The genes are TRBV5-4 and TRBJ2-3; TRBD2 matches at 8 bases. Per germline, CDR1 SGHNT and CDR2 YYREEE (reference sequence). The CDR3 totals 15 residues. V shed 4 bases, J shed 1 base, and the junction held 5 bases outside the gene matches. CDR3 protein: CASSPAGDRTDTQYF. Here the CDR3 DNA reads TGTGCCAGCAGCCCAGCGGGGGACCGCACAGATACGCAGTATTTT.

Here the CDR3 reads CASSQAPGLGRPQHF. In DNA, the CDR3 is TGCGCCAGCAGCCAGGCCCCGGGACTGGGGAGACCCCAGCATTTT. The rearrangement links TRBV4-1 to TRBJ1-5, with TRBD1 as a possible D gene (5 bases). From germline, CDR1 is MGHRA and CDR2 YSYEKL. The CDR3 spans 15 residues. V was cut by 3 bases and J by 10 bases, with 19 bases left in between.

This chain links TRBV5-1 with TRBJ1-5, with TRBD1 matching over 9 bases. Unmatched junction bases numbered 5, after V lost 4 bases and J lost 6 bases. Looked up from germline, CDR1 is SGHRS and CDR2 is YFSETQ. The CDR3 totals 14 residues. As DNA, the CDR3 is TGCGCCAGCAGCGTCGGGACAGGGCTTCAGCCCCAGCATTTT. Amino acids: CASSVGTGLQPQHF.

The rearrangement links TRBV28 to TRBJ1-1, with TRBD1 matching 10 bases. With 7 bases clipped from V and 3 bases from J, the junction kept 8 bases outside the gene matches. The CDR3 sequence is 15 residues long. Germline V gene sequence: CDR1 MDHEN, CDR2 SYDVKM. The DNA for the CDR3 is TGTGCCAGCATTCCTACGGACAGGGGGTACACTGAAGCTTTCTTT. This codes for CASIPTDRGYTEAFF.

The chain recombines TRBV19 with TRBJ1-1; no reliable D call. The length of the CDR3 is 14 residues. V lost 8 bases and J lost 1, with 14 bases in between. Germline CDR1 and CDR2: LNHDA and SQIVND (reference sequence). The CDR3: CASVSLGGNTEAFF. The CDR3 DNA is TGTGCCAGTGTCTCCTTAGGAGGGAACACTGAAGCTTTCTTT. Complete variable domain (other parts from reference TRBV19 and TRBJ1-1): DGGITQSPKYLFRKEGQNVTLSCEQNLNHDAMYWYRQDPGQGLRLIYYSQIVNDFQKGDIAEGYSVSREKKESFPLTVTSAQKNPTAFYLCASVSLGGNTEAFFGQGTRLTVV.

This chain connects TRBV4-1 to TRBJ1-5, with D possibly being TRBD1 (6 bases). Germline V gene lookup returns CDR1 MGHRA and CDR2 YSYEKL. The CDR3 has 15 residues. V lost 4 bases, J lost 5 bases, and 15 bases lay in between. CDR3 loop: CASSPQDSRDQPQHF. CDR3 bases: TGCGCCAGCAGCCCGCAGGACAGTCGGGATCAGCCCCAGCATTTT.

The chain links TRBV5-5 to TRBJ2-7, with D tentatively TRBD1 (6 bases). Trimming stripped 0 bases from V and 4 bases from J, with 14 bases between. The CDR3 totals 15 residues. Per germline, CDR1 SGHKS and CDR2 YYEKEE (reference sequence). The CDR3 region has the DNA TGTGCCAGCAGCTTGGCCAGGGGCGAGGGGTACGAGCAGTACTTC. Its protein is CASSLARGEGYEQYF. Full variable domain (missing parts from reference TRBV5-5 and TRBJ2-7): DAGVTQSPTHLIKTRGQQVTLRCSPISGHKSVSWYQQVLGQGPQFIFQYYEKEERGRGNFPDRFSARQFPNYSSELNVNALLLGDSALYLCASSLARGEGYEQYFGPGTRLTVT.